The 9 T cell receptor beta chains given below trace back to one sample, sequenced in a study of blood T cells in healthy people across ages. For the second PCR, which ran for about 7 to 11 cycles, a sample-barcoded 5' primer and a J-beta primer mix were used. Via MiXCR, TCRdb re-called the 5' RACE reads, giving one row per CDR3 protein. The sample includes 1.5 million to 2 million distinct CDR3 sequences, roughly a third of them seen just once. Sequencing was carried out using blood. Receptor source: a woman aged 25-40 years in good health.

CDR3 in amino acids: CSVGGLGNTGELFF. Here the CDR3 DNA reads TGCAGCGTTGGGGGACTAGGTAACACCGGGGAGCTGTTTTTT. The rearrangement links TRBV29-1 to TRBJ2-2; 8 bases match TRBD2. Germline CDR1 is SQVTM and CDR2 is ANQGSEA. Trimming at V came to 4 bases and at J to 2 bases, leaving 3 bases not matched to a gene. The CDR3 has 14 residues.

The chain couples TRBV5-1 to TRBJ1-4; 7 nucleotides line up with TRBD1. Trimming removed 4 bases from V and 0 bases from J; junction bases left unmatched: 6. The germline V gene encodes CDR1 SGHRS and CDR2 YFSETQ. The CDR3 runs to 16 residues. The CDR3 region has the DNA TGCGCCAGCAGCGGCGGGACAGCCCCAACTAATGAAAAACTGTTTTTT. Protein sequence: CASSGGTAPTNEKLFF. Complete variable domain (other parts from reference TRBV5-1 and TRBJ1-4): KAGVTQTPRYLIKTRGQQVTLSCSPISGHRSVSWYQQTPGQGLQFLFEYFSETQRNKGNFPGRFSGRQFSNSRSEMNVSTLELGDSALYLCASSGGTAPTNEKLFFGSGTQLSVL.

This clonotype appeared a few times. J is TRBJ2-7 and V is TRBV28; 7 bases fit TRBD1. Trimming at V came to 5 bases and at J to 4 bases, leaving 11 bases not matched to a gene. The CDR3 runs to 15 residues. The germline CDR1 and CDR2 sequences are MDHEN and SYDVKM. The DNA for the CDR3 is TGTGCCAGCAGTCGACCCCGACAGGGCCTATACGAGCAGTACTTC. It encodes CASSRPRQGLYEQYF.

This clonotype was detected a few times. J is TRBJ1-5 and V is TRBV28; 9 nucleotides line up with TRBD1. The CDR3 has 15 residues. Germline V gene data show CDR1 as MDHEN and CDR2 as SYDVKM. The V segment lost 5 bases and the J segment 6 bases; nucleotides outside the gene matches: 8. CDR3 loop: CASSTGQGSIQPQHF. The CDR3 DNA reads as TGTGCCAGCAGTACGGGACAGGGATCTATTCAGCCCCAGCATTTT.

The chain combines TRBV20-1 with TRBJ1-5, with D unresolved. The CDR3 loop spans 13 amino acids. V was trimmed by 1 base and J by 3 bases, leaving 7 bases between them. CDR1 and CDR2 from the germline V gene are DFQATT and SNEGSKA (reference sequence). The CDR3 bases are TGCAGTGCTAGAGGGTTGGACAATCAGCCCCAGCATTTT. Amino acid sequence: CSARGLDNQPQHF.

This clonotype appeared many times. This chain uses TRBV11-2 with TRBJ2-3; D ambiguous. CDR1 SGHAT and CDR2 FQNNGV come from the germline V gene. The CDR3 sequence is 14 residues long. V gave up 5 bases and J gave up 1 base, with 10 bases separating them. The CDR3 DNA reads TGTGCCAGCAGCCGCCCGTCGGGCACAGATACGCAGTATTTT. This encodes CASSRPSGTDTQYF.

V usage is TRBV5-1 and J usage is TRBJ2-1; D remains ambiguous. Germline V gene data show CDR1 as SGHRS and CDR2 as YFSETQ. With 0 bases removed from V and 0 bases from J, the gap between germline ends came to 16 bases. The CDR3 length is 18 residues. The CDR3 loop reads CASSLVPRDADSYNEQFF. CDR3 DNA: TGCGCCAGCAGCTTGGTCCCCCGTGACGCGGACTCCTACAATGAGCAGTTCTTC. Full variable domain (remainder filled in from reference TRBV5-1 and TRBJ2-1): KAGVTQTPRYLIKTRGQQVTLSCSPISGHRSVSWYQQTPGQGLQFLFEYFSETQRNKGNFPGRFSGRQFSNSRSEMNVSTLELGDSALYLCASSLVPRDADSYNEQFFGPGTRLTVL.

V is TRBV5-1 and J is TRBJ1-1; D is possibly TRBD1 (5 bases). In germline, CDR1 is SGHRS, CDR2 YFSETQ. The CDR3 consists of 17 residues. Trimming removed 0 bases from V and 4 bases from J, with 19 bases in between. The CDR3 DNA follows: TGCGCCAGCAGCTTGGGCGATGGAGCAGGGTTCAGCACTGAAGCTTTCTTT. This encodes CASSLGDGAGFSTEAFF.

As concerns this clonotype: The junction departs from the called germline gene at one end, perhaps through a read error. The genes are TRBV2 and TRBJ2-7; possibly TRBD2 for D (6 bases). The CDR3 is 15 residues long. Germline CDR1 SNHLY, CDR2 FYNNEI. The CDR3 spells CTSSDYGSLSYEQYF. CDR3 nucleotide sequence: TGTACCAGCAGTGATTACGGGAGTCTCTCCTACGAGCAGTACTTC.